This passage covers 30 T cell receptor beta chains from one sample sequenced in a study of T cell responses to AZD1222 COVID-19 vaccine. Clones were sequenced by immunoSEQ multiplex PCR, and TCRdb holds only the in-frame ones, with some missing. The data show over 110,000 clones, more than 85% seen once. The starting material was peripheral blood, obtained on day 0 of AZD1222 vaccination. The source is an adult in good health.

V and J are TRBV19 and TRBJ1-4, with TRBD1 as a possible D gene (6 bases). Germline V gives CDR1 LNHDA, CDR2 SQIVND (reference sequence). The CDR3 sequence is 15 residues long. V lost 6 bases and J 7 bases, leaving 18 bases between the germline ends. The CDR3 here is CASSQRGTVTEKLFF. The DNA for the CDR3 is TGTGCCAGTAGCCAGAGGGGGACCGTTACTGAAAAACTGTTTTTT.

The rearrangement joins TRBV11-3 to TRBJ2-5, with unresolved D. CDR3 length: 12 amino acids. CDR1 SGHNT and CDR2 YENEEA come from the germline V gene. V was cut by 4 bases and J by 3 bases, with 6 bases left in between. The CDR3 loop is CASSYAKETQYF. The CDR3 DNA reads TGTGCCAGCAGCTATGCAAAAGAGACCCAGTACTTC.

The chain is built from TRBV2 and TRBJ1-2; a weak D match, TRBD1 (5 bases). Germline CDR1 reads SNHLY; CDR2 reads FYNNEI. V dropped 10 bases and J dropped 5 bases, with 23 bases sitting between them. This CDR3 is built from 15 residues. CDR3 in DNA: TGTGCCATCAACCCGCCCCGGGGGGGATGGTATGGCTACACCTTC. Residues: CAINPPRGGWYGYTF.

The gene calls are TRBV5-8 and TRBJ1-5; perhaps TRBD1 as D (5 bases). Trimming took 5 bases from V and 0 from J, leaving 12 bases between them. CDR3 length: 15 residues. Germline V gene data show CDR1 as SGHTS and CDR2 as YDEGEE. CDR3 residues: CASSTRQTSNQPQHF. DNA for the CDR3: TGTGCCAGCAGTACCCGACAGACTAGCAATCAGCCCCAGCATTTT.

V usage is TRBV3-1 (or the pseudogene TRBV3-2) and J usage is TRBJ2-1; unclear D gene. Trimming shortened V by 3 bases and J by 9 bases, and 6 bases separated the two germline ends. Germline CDR1 reads LGHDT; CDR2 reads YNNKEL (reference sequence). The CDR3 has 11 residues. The CDR3 nucleotides read TGTGCCAGCAGCCAGACTTCTGAGCAGTTCTTC. Protein product: CASSQTSEQFF.

The rearrangement joins TRBV15 to TRBJ1-5; D might be TRBD1 (6 bases). Per the germline V gene, CDR1 is LNHNV and CDR2 is YYDKDF (reference sequence). The CDR3 contains 16 residues. V lost 0 bases to trimming and J lost 7 bases, with 16 bases between them. This CDR3 is CATSRDAQGHAQPQHF. The CDR3 DNA reads as TGTGCCACCAGCAGAGATGCACAGGGCCATGCGCAGCCCCAGCATTTT.

The CDR3 region is CAIQPRVGATEAFF. CDR3 bases: TGTGCCATCCAACCGAGAGTTGGTGCCACTGAAGCTTTCTTT. The chain couples TRBV10-3 to TRBJ1-1, with D unclear. From germline, CDR1 is ENHRY and CDR2 SYGVKD. The CDR3 length is 14 residues. The V and J ends lost 8 bases and 4 bases respectively, with 17 bases between them.

The rearrangement joins TRBV2 to TRBJ2-1, with 11 bases fitting TRBD1. Germline V lookup: CDR1 SNHLY, CDR2 FYNNEI. The ends lost 7 bases at V and 3 bases at J; junction bases unmatched: 5. There are 15 residues in the CDR3. The CDR3 DNA reads as TGTGCCAGCACCGACGGGACAGGGGGCTACAATGAGCAGTTCTTC. Its protein is CASTDGTGGYNEQFF.

The J gene is TRBJ1-1, the V gene TRBV29-1; no clear D gene. The germline V and J ends were trimmed by 4 bases and 1 base, with 7 bases remaining between them. The CDR3 length is 12 residues. From germline, CDR1 is SQVTM and CDR2 ANQGSEA. CDR3 nucleotide sequence: TGCAGCGTTGCTCCGACGAACACTGAAGCTTTCTTT. It translates to CSVAPTNTEAFF.

The gene calls are TRBV19 and TRBJ2-7, with a weak D call TRBD2 (6 bases). Trimming cost V 5 bases and J 3 bases, with 20 bases left between them. The CDR3 loop spans 16 amino acids. CDR1 LNHDA and CDR2 SQIVND come from the germline V gene (reference sequence). The CDR3 DNA reads as TGTGCCAGTAGTCCGAACCGGGACCGGAGGGGCTACGAGCAGTACTTC. Translated: CASSPNRDRRGYEQYF.

This sequence joins TRBV28 and TRBJ1-6, with D uncertain. Trimming took off 3 bases at V and 5 bases at J, with 11 bases between the two ends. The germline CDR1 and CDR2 sequences are MDHEN and SYDVKM. The CDR3 spans 15 residues. The CDR3 here is CASSFDDRNNSPLHF. CDR3 DNA sequence: TGTGCCAGCAGTTTCGATGACCGAAATAATTCACCCCTCCACTTT.

The chain uses TRBV3-1 (or the pseudogene TRBV3-2) and TRBJ1-6; no firm D call. Germline CDR1 is LGHDT and CDR2 is YNNKEL (reference sequence). Trimming cost V 3 bases and J 7 bases, with 4 bases left between them. The CDR3 is made up of 12 amino acids. The CDR3 DNA is TGTGCCAGCAGCCACAGGAATTCACCCCTCCACTTT. Translated, it gives CASSHRNSPLHF.

The CDR3 DNA reads TGTGCCAGCAGCCACGGGATCGACAGGGACGCGTACTTC. Translating it yields CASSHGIDRDAYF. The rearrangement uses TRBV4-2 and TRBJ2-7; 7 bases match TRBD1. The CDR3 sequence is 13 residues long. The ends lost 3 bases at V and 12 bases at J; junction bases unmatched: 11. Germline CDR1 reads LGHNA; CDR2 reads YNFKEQ.

The chain employs TRBV10-3 and TRBJ2-3; D is perhaps TRBD1 or TRBD2 (6 bases each). The germline V gene encodes CDR1 ENHRY and CDR2 SYGVKD. The CDR3 has 16 residues. Trimming cost V 2 bases and J 5 bases, with 17 bases left between them. CDR3 residues: CAISEGGGPGEDTQYF. In DNA form, the CDR3 reads TGTGCCATCAGTGAGGGGGGCGGACCGGGGGAAGATACGCAGTATTTT.

The J gene is TRBJ1-2, the V gene TRBV11-2; D gene unclear. Germline-derived CDR1 and CDR2 are SGHAT and FQNNGV. The CDR3 contains 14 residues. V was cut by 2 bases and J by 2 bases, with 9 bases left in between. For the CDR3, the DNA is TGTGCCAGCAGCTTATTAGGCGGGAACTATGGCTACACCTTC. Its translation is CASSLLGGNYGYTF.

The chain links TRBV6-6 to TRBJ2-2; D is undetermined. Trimming removed 0 bases from V and 5 bases from J, with 7 bases in between. Per germline, CDR1 MNHNY and CDR2 SVGAGI (reference sequence). The CDR3 runs 14 residues. The CDR3 DNA sequence: TGTGCCAGCAGTTACTCGCCGACAACCGGGGAGCTGTTTTTT. It codes for CASSYSPTTGELFF.

The chain has TRBV28 and TRBJ1-6, with D possibly TRBD1 on 6 matching bases. V was shortened by 4 bases and J by 4 bases, with 8 bases between the two germline ends. Germline V gene data show CDR1 as MDHEN and CDR2 as SYDVKM. This CDR3 has 14 amino acids. CDR3: CASSSTGYNSPLHF. In DNA form, the CDR3 reads TGTGCCAGCAGTTCGACAGGATATAATTCACCCCTCCACTTT. Drawing the rest from reference TRBV28 and TRBJ1-6, the complete variable domain is DVKVTQSSRYLVKRTGEKVFLECVQDMDHENMFWYRQDPGLGLRLIYFSYDVKMKEKGDIPEGYSVSREKKERFSLILESASTNQTSMYLCASSSTGYNSPLHFGNGTRLTVT.

This CDR3 is CATSRTVGGADTQYF. CDR3 DNA: TGTGCCACCAGCAGAACGGTCGGGGGGGCTGATACGCAGTATTTT. J is TRBJ2-3 and V is TRBV15; 8 bases line up with TRBD2. Looked up from germline, CDR1 is LNHNV and CDR2 is YYDKDF (reference sequence). CDR3 length: 15 amino acids. After removal of 2 bases from V and 6 bases from J, the junction contained 7 bases not matched to a gene. The full variable domain, rest sourced from reference TRBV15 and TRBJ2-3, is DAMVIQNPRYQVTQFGKPVTLSCSQTLNHNVMYWYQQKSSQAPKLLFHYYDKDFNNEADTPDNFQSRRPNTSFCFLDIRSPGLGDTAMYLCATSRTVGGADTQYFGPGTRLTVL.

The J gene is TRBJ2-7, the V gene TRBV7-3; TRBD1 aligns across 9 bases. This CDR3 is 15 amino acids long. Germline CDR1 reads SGHTA; CDR2 reads FQGTGA. The J segment lost 0 bases and the V segment lost 5 bases, leaving 5 bases of the junction unmatched. The CDR3 reads CASSPGQGSSYEQYF. CDR3 bases: TGTGCCAGCAGCCCCGGACAGGGGAGCTCCTACGAGCAGTACTTC.

CDR3 amino acids: CAISESQGANTEAFF. For the CDR3, the DNA is TGTGCCATCAGTGAGTCCCAGGGTGCAAACACTGAAGCTTTCTTT. The J gene is TRBJ1-1, the V gene TRBV10-3; D is perhaps TRBD1 (5 bases). The CDR3 covers 15 residues. V was trimmed by 0 bases and J by 2 bases, leaving 10 bases between them. Germline lookup yields CDR1 ENHRY and CDR2 SYGVKD.

The rearrangement joins TRBV5-1 to TRBJ1-2; no firm D call. Trimming pared 0 bases from V and 4 bases from J, leaving 7 bases between. This CDR3 region has 13 residues. The germline V gene has CDR1 SGHRS and CDR2 YFSETQ. The CDR3 protein is CASSLDLSYGYTF. The CDR3 nucleotides read TGCGCCAGCAGCTTGGACCTATCCTATGGCTACACCTTC.

The chain is built from TRBV11-3 and TRBJ1-1, with D maybe TRBD1 (5 bases). V lost 1 base to trimming and J lost 5 bases, with 14 bases between them. CDR1 is SGHNT and CDR2 is YENEEA in the germline V gene. The CDR3 is made up of 15 amino acids. CDR3 in DNA: TGTGCCAGCAGCTTAGCGGGACGAGGTAAAACTGAAGCTTTCTTT. Translating it yields CASSLAGRGKTEAFF.

V gene TRBV7-9 combines with J gene TRBJ2-5; no definite D call. This CDR3 has 13 residues. Looked up from germline, CDR1 is SEHNR and CDR2 is FQNEAQ (reference sequence). Trimming removed 5 bases from V and 4 bases from J, with 11 bases in between. The chain's CDR3 is CASSLTGGETQYF. The CDR3 coding sequence is TGTGCCAGCAGCCTAACGGGCGGAGAGACCCAGTACTTC.

The chain has TRBV6-5 and TRBJ2-7; D may correspond to TRBD1 or TRBD2 (5 bases each). This CDR3 comprises 15 residues. Germline CDR1 reads MNHEY; CDR2 reads SVGAGI. Trimming pared 6 bases from V and 1 base from J, leaving 16 bases between. The CDR3 here is CASRANRDGSYEQYF. CDR3 nucleotides: TGTGCCAGCAGGGCAAACCGGGACGGTTCCTACGAGCAGTACTTC.

The rearrangement uses TRBV10-2 and TRBJ1-2; perhaps TRBD1 as D (6 bases). This CDR3 is 13 amino acids long. The germline gives CDR1 WSHSY, CDR2 SAAADI. The V and J ends lost 6 bases and 4 bases respectively, with 12 bases between them. This CDR3 reads CASSGDIIYGYTF. The CDR3 nucleotides read TGCGCCAGCAGCGGGGACATAATCTATGGCTACACCTTC.

For the CDR3, the DNA is TGTGCCAGCTCCCAGAAGGGAAAAGGACAGCCCCAGCATTTT. This sequence encodes CASSQKGKGQPQHF. The chain links TRBV18 to TRBJ1-5; no clear D gene. V was shortened by 6 bases and J by 7 bases, with 16 bases between the two germline ends. This CDR3 contains 14 residues. Germline CDR1 reads KGHSH; CDR2 reads LQKENI.

J is TRBJ1-2 and V is TRBV7-9; D is undetermined. Per the germline V gene, CDR1 is SEHNR and CDR2 is FQNEAQ (reference sequence). The CDR3 spans 15 residues. The germline V and J ends were trimmed by 3 bases and 0 bases, with 11 bases remaining between them. CDR3 bases: TGTGCCAGCAGCTTTACGAGAACTCCTAACTATGGCTACACCTTC. Translation gives CASSFTRTPNYGYTF.

The genes are TRBV19 and TRBJ1-5; D not certain. This CDR3 has 13 amino acids. In germline, CDR1 is LNHDA, CDR2 SQIVND (reference sequence). Deletions cut 1 base from V and 7 bases from J, with 8 bases between. The CDR3 reads CASSIVLGQPQHF. In nucleotides, the CDR3 is TGTGCCAGTAGTATAGTATTAGGACAGCCCCAGCATTTT. The full variable domain, rest sourced from reference TRBV19 and TRBJ1-5, is DGGITQSPKYLFRKEGQNVTLSCEQNLNHDAMYWYRQDPGQGLRLIYYSQIVNDFQKGDIAEGYSVSREKKESFPLTVTSAQKNPTAFYLCASSIVLGQPQHFGDGTRLSIL.

V gene TRBV6-2 or TRBV6-3 combines with J gene TRBJ2-1; D unresolved. CDR3 size: 13 residues. CDR1 and CDR2 (germline): MNHEY, SVGEGT. V lost 4 bases to trimming and J lost 3 bases, with 7 bases between them. This chain's CDR3 is CASSSSNYNEQFF. The CDR3 nucleotides are TGTGCCAGCAGTTCGTCCAACTACAATGAGCAGTTCTTC.

CDR3: CASSEGWATDTEAFF. CDR3 DNA: TGTGCCAGCAGTGAGGGGTGGGCAACCGACACTGAAGCTTTCTTT. The J gene is TRBJ1-1, the V gene TRBV2, with D unresolved. The length of the CDR3 is 15 residues. Trimming cost V 3 bases and J 3 bases, with 14 bases left between them. In germline, CDR1 is SNHLY, CDR2 FYNNEI.